The rows below give T cell receptor beta chains drawn from one sample of a study of blood T cell repertoires in COVID-19. Assay used: immunoSEQ multiplex PCR; TCRdb lists only in-frame clones, some missing. The table includes 200,000 to 250,000 clones, about 90% detected once. The sample consisted of peripheral blood. These receptors all come from a woman between 18 and 29 years old who had recovered from COVID-19. Both conserved end residues are part of each CDR3. D genes are given only for firm matches. Some rows have no size entry. The others give once, few or many, or a class for an expanded clone.

V gene	J gene	D gene	clone size	CDR3 protein	CDR3 DNA
TRBV28	TRBJ1-5	.	.	CASRAPVGQGYNQPQHF	TGTGCCAGCAGAGCCCCCGTCGGCCAGGGCTATAATCAGCCCCAGCATTTT
TRBV14	TRBJ2-1	.	.	CASSQEIPGRQQYNEQFF	TGTGCCAGCAGCCAAGAGATTCCCGGCAGGCAGCAGTACAATGAGCAGTTCTTC
TRBV18	TRBJ1-2	.	.	CASSRQEDGYTF	TGTGCCAGCTCACGGCAGGAGGACGGCTACACCTTC
TRBV5-4	TRBJ2-3	.	.	CASSLPSTDTQYF	TGTGCCAGCAGCTTGCCAAGCACAGATACGCAGTATTTT
TRBV9	TRBJ2-5	TRBD2	.	CASSGHGGSRVETQYF	TGTGCCAGCAGCGGACACGGGGGGAGTAGGGTAGAGACCCAGTACTTC
TRBV5-1	TRBJ1-1	.	few	CASSLGGLMNTEAFF	TGCGCCAGCAGCTTGGGTGGCCTCATGAACACTGAAGCTTTCTTT
TRBV6-1	TRBJ1-5	.	.	CASSDRARQPQHF	TGTGCCAGCAGTGACAGGGCTCGGCAGCCCCAGCATTTT
TRBV7-9	TRBJ1-2	TRBD1	.	CASSPKGDREHSYGYTF	TGTGCCAGCAGCCCCAAGGGGGACAGAGAACATTCCTATGGCTACACCTTC
TRBV16	TRBJ2-1	.	.	CASSQSHKVLTKNEQFF	TGTGCCAGCAGCCAATCCCACAAAGTACTGACAAAAAACGAGCAGTTCTTC
TRBV5-1	TRBJ2-5	.	.	CASSIQVEETQYF	TGCGCCAGCAGCATTCAGGTAGAAGAGACCCAGTACTTC
TRBV5-3	TRBJ1-2	.	.	CASPNPRGEGYVDYGYTF	TGTGCCAGCCCCAACCCCCGGGGAGAAGGGTACGTCGACTATGGCTACACCTTC
TRBV13	TRBJ2-1	TRBD1	.	CASSSQGVNEQFF	TGTGCCAGCAGCTCACAGGGGGTGAATGAGCAGTTCTTC
TRBV15	TRBJ2-1	TRBD1	.	CATRNPQGAVYNEQFF	TGTGCCACCAGAAATCCGCAGGGGGCCGTTTACAATGAGCAGTTCTTC
TRBV30	TRBJ2-1	TRBD2	.	CAWSATSGSPEFF	TGTGCCTGGAGTGCGACTAGCGGGAGCCCTGAGTTCTTC
TRBV5-1	TRBJ1-4	.	.	CASSLAPQDNEKLFF	TGCGCCAGCAGCTTGGCCCCACAGGATAATGAAAAACTGTTTTTT
TRBV27	TRBJ1-2	.	.	CASSFGGGFDYGYTF	TGTGCCAGTTCCTTCGGGGGAGGGTTCGACTATGGCTACACCTTC
TRBV3-1/TRBV3-2	TRBJ1-2	TRBD1	.	CASSPGQGGSYGYTF	TGTGCCAGCAGCCCTGGACAGGGAGGTAGCTATGGCTACACCTTC
TRBV6-1	TRBJ1-1	.	.	CASSEVANTEAFF	TGTGCCAGCAGTGAAGTGGCAAACACTGAAGCTTTCTTT
TRBV29-1	TRBJ2-1	.	few	CSVALNEQFF	TGCAGCGTTGCCCTGAATGAGCAGTTCTTC
TRBV7-3	TRBJ2-1	.	.	CASSLTEAGLSPYNEQFF	TGTGCCAGCAGCTTAACGGAGGCAGGTCTAAGTCCCTACAATGAGCAGTTCTTC
TRBV6-5	TRBJ1-2	TRBD1	.	CASSRGTEANYGYTF	TGTGCCAGCAGCAGAGGGACAGAAGCTAACTATGGCTACACCTTC
TRBV5-4	TRBJ1-1	.	.	CASSLAPPTGDPEAFF	TGTGCCAGCAGCTTGGCCCCACCAACGGGGGACCCTGAAGCTTTCTTT
TRBV11-3	TRBJ2-1	.	.	CASSVWAGDGEQFF	TGTGCCAGCAGCGTATGGGCAGGGGACGGTGAGCAGTTCTTC
TRBV24-1	TRBJ1-2	TRBD1	.	CATSDPSPGGPGYTF	TGTGCCACCAGTGATCCCTCCCCAGGGGGCCCTGGCTACACCTTC
TRBV6-5	TRBJ1-2	TRBD1	.	CASTRTQGVRGYTF	TGTGCCAGCACTCGAACACAGGGGGTACGCGGCTACACCTTC
TRBV2	TRBJ2-1	.	.	CASSLLPSRLGGEFF	TGTGCCAGCAGCCTCCTCCCCTCCCGGTTAGGGGGTGAGTTCTTC
TRBV6-1	TRBJ2-7	.	.	CASSEAMTSSPYEQYF	TGTGCCAGCAGTGAAGCTATGACTAGTTCCCCTTACGAGCAGTACTTC
TRBV25-1	TRBJ2-2	.	.	CASSGPGGLSGELFF	TGTGCCAGCAGTGGACCAGGGGGACTTTCCGGGGAGCTGTTTTTT
TRBV27	TRBJ2-6	.	.	CASSSTFNSGANVLTF	TGTGCCAGCAGTTCTACTTTTAATTCTGGGGCCAACGTCCTGACTTTC
TRBV12-3/TRBV12-4	TRBJ2-7	.	.	CASSLAEGLSF	TGTGCCAGCAGTTTAGCGGAGGGACTCTCTTTC
TRBV2	TRBJ1-2	.	.	CATGGGLIYGYTF	TGTGCCACCGGAGGTGGGTTGATCTATGGCTACACCTTC
TRBV5-1	TRBJ2-1	TRBD1	.	CASTLPDREFSYNEQFF	TGCGCCAGCACCCTCCCCGACAGGGAGTTTTCCTACAATGAGCAGTTCTTC
TRBV7-9	TRBJ2-2	TRBD1	.	CASSFDRGSSTGELFF	TGTGCCAGCAGCTTCGACAGGGGCTCTAGCACCGGGGAGCTGTTTTTT